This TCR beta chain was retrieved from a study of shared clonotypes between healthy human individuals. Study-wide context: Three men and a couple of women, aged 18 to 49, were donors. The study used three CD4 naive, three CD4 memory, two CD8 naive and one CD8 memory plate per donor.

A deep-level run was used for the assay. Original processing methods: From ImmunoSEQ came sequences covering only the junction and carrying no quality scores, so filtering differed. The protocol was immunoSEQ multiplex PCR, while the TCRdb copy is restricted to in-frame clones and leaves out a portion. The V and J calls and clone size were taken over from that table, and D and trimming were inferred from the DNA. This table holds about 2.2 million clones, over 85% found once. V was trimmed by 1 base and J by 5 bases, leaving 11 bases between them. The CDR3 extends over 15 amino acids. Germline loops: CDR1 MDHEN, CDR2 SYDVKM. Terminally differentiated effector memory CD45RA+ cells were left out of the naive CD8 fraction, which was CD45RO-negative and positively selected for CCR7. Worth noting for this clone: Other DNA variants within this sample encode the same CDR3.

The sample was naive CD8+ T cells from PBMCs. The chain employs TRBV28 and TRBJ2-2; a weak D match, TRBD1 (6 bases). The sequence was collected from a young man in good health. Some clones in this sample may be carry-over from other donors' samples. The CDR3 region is CASSLFRGRTGELFF. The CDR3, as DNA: TGTGCCAGCAGTTTATTCAGGGGTCGGACCGGGGAGCTGTTTTTT. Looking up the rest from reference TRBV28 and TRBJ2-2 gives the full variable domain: DVKVTQSSRYLVKRTGEKVFLECVQDMDHENMFWYRQDPGLGLRLIYFSYDVKMKEKGDIPEGYSVSREKKERFSLILESASTNQTSMYLCASSLFRGRTGELFFGEGSRLTVL.